This T cell receptor (beta chain) appears in the sequencing data of a study of CD8+ T cells in alopecia areata. Study-wide findings and caveats: Patients shared TCRs less clearly than mice did, possibly for HLA-related reasons.

PBMCs, the starting material, were the source of sorted CD4+ and CD8+ T cells. RNA, once extracted, was reverse transcribed into cDNA for use as the sequencing template. Profiled with immunoSEQ multiplex PCR; TCRdb holds only in-frame clones, not every one. The sample lists roughly 150,000 clones, about three fifths seen once, with about 4.4% in the top ten. Comment on this clone: The antigen remains unidentified.

Sequencing used CD4+ T cells sorted from blood. This receptor was obtained from a human donor in good health.

The CDR3 DNA follows: TGCAGCGCTTTGGTCGCCTGGGGGAACTATGGCTACACCTTC. It is translated as CSALVAWGNYGYTF. V gene TRBV29-1 combines with J gene TRBJ1-2, with D tentatively TRBD1 (5 bases). The germline CDR1 and CDR2 sequences are SQVTM and ANQGSEA. V was shortened by 7 bases and J by 2 bases, with 17 bases between the two germline ends. This CDR3 has 14 residues. Based on the CDR3 plus reference TRBV29-1 and TRBJ1-2, the full variable domain is SAVISQKPSRDICQRGTSLTIQCQVDSQVTMMFWYRQQPGQSLTLIATANQGSEATYESGFVIDKFPISRPNLTFSTLTVSNMSPEDSSIYLCSALVAWGNYGYTFGSGTRLTVV.